The 19 T cell receptor beta chains below all came from one sample that was sequenced in a study of cytomegalovirus exposure and HLA in healthy donors. A multiplex PCR was run with 60 Vbeta primers and 13 Jbeta primers. Libraries were prepared by immunoSEQ multiplex PCR; TCRdb keeps only in-frame clonotypes and omits some of them. The sample has 170,000 or so clones, roughly three quarters seen once; the top ten hold 3% to 3.5%. Source material: PBMCs. These receptors came from a woman in her 50s in good health and CMV-seropositive.

The chain couples TRBV11-2 to TRBJ2-3; perhaps TRBD1 as D (5 bases). This CDR3 comprises 13 residues. Germline CDR1 reads SGHAT; CDR2 reads FQNNGV. With 4 bases removed from V and 6 bases from J, the gap between germline ends came to 11 bases. CDR3 sequence: CASSSGISDTQYF. DNA for the CDR3: TGTGCCAGCAGCTCAGGGATTTCCGATACGCAGTATTTT.

This chain uses TRBV10-3 with TRBJ1-1; 7 positions agree with TRBD1. The CDR3 is 18 residues long. Trimming removed 0 bases from V and 4 bases from J; junction bases left unmatched: 14. Germline V CDR1 and CDR2: ENHRY, SYGVKD. The CDR3 spells CAISESWTGSSWGTEAFF. The CDR3 nucleotides are TGTGCCATCAGTGAGTCATGGACAGGTTCCTCCTGGGGCACTGAAGCTTTCTTT.

This clone appeared once. This chain joins TRBV11-3 and TRBJ1-2; possible D gene TRBD1, 6 bases. Germline values: CDR1 SGHNT, CDR2 YENEEA. This CDR3 is built from 14 residues. V dropped 9 bases and J dropped 3 bases, with 17 bases sitting between them. The CDR3 spells CASTRDNSDYGYTF. CDR3 nucleotide sequence: TGTGCCAGTACCAGGGACAATTCCGACTATGGCTACACCTTC.

V is TRBV28 and J is TRBJ2-7; TRBD2 matches at 10 bases. J was trimmed by 2 bases and V by 10 bases; bases with no gene match: 17. Germline lookup yields CDR1 MDHEN and CDR2 SYDVKM. This CDR3 has 17 residues. In DNA, the CDR3 is TGTGCCACCTTGGGGGGTAGCGGGAGGCCCAACCCCTACGAGCAGTACTTC. It translates to CATLGGSGRPNPYEQYF.

The chain combines TRBV11-3 with TRBJ1-1; the D is unclear. CDR3 size: 13 residues. Trimming removed 6 bases from V and 1 base from J, with 9 bases in between. CDR1 is SGHNT, CDR2 YENEEA, per germline. The CDR3 loop reads CASSKPGNTEAFF. CDR3 DNA: TGTGCCAGCAGTAAACCAGGGAACACTGAAGCTTTCTTT.

The CDR3 DNA is TGTGCCAGCTCACCCGGACTAGCGGGAGGAAGCGAGCAGTACTTC. The encoded protein is CASSPGLAGGSEQYF. The gene calls are TRBV18 and TRBJ2-7; 14 bases are a match to TRBD2. The CDR3 loop spans 15 amino acids. Germline values: CDR1 KGHSH, CDR2 LQKENI. V lost 3 bases to trimming and J lost 6 bases; unmatched junction nucleotides: 4.

The chain has TRBV7-6 and TRBJ2-7; D possibly corresponds to TRBD2 (6 bases). The V end lost 1 base, the J end lost 7 bases, and 11 bases lay between the germline ends. This CDR3 contains 13 residues. Per the germline V gene, CDR1 is SGHVS and CDR2 is FNYEAQ. The CDR3 spells CASSLELGREQYF. CDR3 bases: TGTGCCAGCAGCTTAGAATTAGGGAGGGAGCAGTACTTC.

The rearrangement links TRBV1 to TRBJ2-5; the table's D call, TRBD1, was not checked against the DNA. TRBV1 counts as a pseudogene. This CDR3 comprises 10 residues. The CDR3 bases are TGCAAACAGGGACAAGAGACCCAGTACTTC. Its protein product is CKQGQETQYF.

This chain joins TRBV5-1 and TRBJ1-1; D uncertain. Trimming took off 0 bases at V and 1 base at J, with 10 bases between the two ends. CDR1 SGHRS and CDR2 YFSETQ come from the germline V gene. This CDR3 has 15 residues. As DNA, the CDR3 is TGCGCCAGCAGCTTGGGTGGGGAGGCGAACACTGAAGCTTTCTTT. Protein: CASSLGGEANTEAFF.

In DNA form, the CDR3 reads TGTGCCAGTAGTCCACAGGTTCTCGGTAACTATGGCTACACCTTC. It yields the protein CASSPQVLGNYGYTF. The chain employs TRBV19 and TRBJ1-2; TRBD1 might be the D (5 bases). Trimming left V 5 bases short and J 1 base short, with 14 bases between. Germline V gene data show CDR1 as LNHDA and CDR2 as SQIVND (reference sequence). The CDR3 is 15 residues long.

The rearrangement joins TRBV11-3 to TRBJ2-3; D gene ambiguous. This CDR3 contains 14 residues. Between the trimmed V and J ends, which lost 2 bases and 3 bases, there was a span of 9 bases. Germline assignment: CDR1 SGHNT and CDR2 YENEEA. Here the CDR3 DNA reads TGTGCCAGCAGCTTACTAGTCTCAACAGATACGCAGTATTTT. Translating it yields CASSLLVSTDTQYF.

This chain links TRBV25-1 with TRBJ1-4; 9 bases map to TRBD1. The CDR3 length is 15 residues. J lost 5 bases, V lost 3 bases, and 4 bases had no gene match. The germline CDR1 and CDR2 sequences are MGHDK and SYGVNS. The CDR3 spells CASSDPGTGNEKLFF. CDR3 DNA sequence: TGTGCCAGCAGTGATCCCGGGACAGGGAATGAAAAACTGTTTTTT.

The V gene is TRBV28, the J gene TRBJ2-7, with TRBD2 matching 12 bases. This CDR3 contains 16 residues. V lost 3 bases to trimming and J lost 3 bases; unmatched junction nucleotides: 6. In germline, CDR1 is MDHEN, CDR2 SYDVKM. The CDR3 reads CASSFRLAGGDYEQYF. CDR3 nucleotide sequence: TGTGCCAGCAGTTTCCGCCTAGCGGGAGGGGACTACGAGCAGTACTTC. Full variable domain (rest looked up from reference TRBV28 and TRBJ2-7): DVKVTQSSRYLVKRTGEKVFLECVQDMDHENMFWYRQDPGLGLRLIYFSYDVKMKEKGDIPEGYSVSREKKERFSLILESASTNQTSMYLCASSFRLAGGDYEQYFGPGTRLTVT.

The V call is TRBV5-5, the J call TRBJ1-3, with 10 bases that match TRBD1. Germline CDR1 and CDR2: SGHKS and YYEKEE (reference sequence). This CDR3 contains 15 residues. Trimming cost V 4 bases and J 2 bases; bases outside gene matches: 3. The CDR3 is CASSHGTGAGNTIYF. CDR3 bases: TGTGCCAGCAGCCATGGGACAGGGGCTGGAAACACCATATATTTT. The full variable domain, rest sourced from reference TRBV5-5 and TRBJ1-3, is DAGVTQSPTHLIKTRGQQVTLRCSPISGHKSVSWYQQVLGQGPQFIFQYYEKEERGRGNFPDRFSARQFPNYSSELNVNALLLGDSALYLCASSHGTGAGNTIYFGEGSWLTVV.

The J gene is TRBJ2-3, the V gene TRBV11-3; 15 bases map to TRBD2. J gave up 4 bases and V 3 bases, and 8 bases lay outside the gene matches. Germline V gene lookup returns CDR1 SGHNT and CDR2 YENEEA. The CDR3 is 18 residues long. CDR3 nucleotides: TGTGCCAGCAGCTTGGGACTAGCGGGGGGTCACATAGCAGATACGCAGTATTTT. Translating it yields CASSLGLAGGHIADTQYF.

This clone showed up just once. The chain recombines TRBV19 with TRBJ2-1, with D perhaps matching TRBD2 (6 bases). V lost 3 bases and J lost 8, with 14 bases in between. Germline V gene lookup returns CDR1 LNHDA and CDR2 SQIVND (reference sequence). CDR3 length equals 14 residues. Here the CDR3 reads CASSIGTVPDEQFF. CDR3 nucleotide sequence: TGTGCCAGTAGTATCGGGACTGTTCCCGATGAGCAGTTCTTC.

The rearrangement links TRBV23-1 to TRBJ1-5, with 7 bases fitting TRBD1. Being an ORF, TRBV23-1 has a function that is uncertain. Germline trimming cut 7 bases from V and 2 bases from J; bases unmatched to any gene: 8. The length of the CDR3 is 15 residues. The CDR3 DNA reads as TGCGCCAGCACTCCCGACAGGGTGGGCAATCAGCCCCAGCATTTT. Protein: CASTPDRVGNQPQHF.

The V call is TRBV28, the J call TRBJ2-7, with 9 bases that match TRBD1. The CDR3 contains 12 residues. CDR1 is MDHEN and CDR2 is SYDVKM in the germline V gene. Trimming cost V 5 bases and J 7 bases; bases outside gene matches: 3. The CDR3 reads CASSGTGREQYF. The CDR3 nucleotides read TGTGCCAGCAGTGGGACAGGGCGAGAGCAGTACTTC.

The chain combines TRBV6-5 with TRBJ2-1, with 9 bases aligning to TRBD1. Looked up from germline, CDR1 is MNHEY and CDR2 is SVGAGI. The length of the CDR3 is 13 residues. Unmatched junction bases numbered 1, after V lost 4 bases and J lost 6 bases. CDR3 coding DNA: TGTGCCAGCAGTTGGACAGGGGTCAATGAGCAGTTCTTC. Its protein product is CASSWTGVNEQFF.